This TCR beta chain stems from a study of T cells after yellow fever vaccination. Notes on the study in general: Weaker, the secondary response had a peak occurring faster, on day 5 versus 15.

A remark on this clonotype: Its specificity is unknown.

Germline V CDR1 and CDR2: SGHTA, FQGNSA. V dropped 5 bases and J dropped 3 bases, with 13 bases sitting between them. The CDR3 runs 14 residues. TCRdb itself ran the 5' RACE reads through MiXCR, one entry per CDR3 protein. The sample yields some 550,000 distinct CDR3 sequences, 19% seen once. The starting material was PBMCs, obtained 15 days after the yellow fever booster vaccination. The chain has TRBV7-2 and TRBJ1-2; D uncertain. This TCR was sampled from a man younger than 40 who received the YFV17D yellow fever vaccine. CDR3 loop: CASSGINQDYGYTF. CDR3 DNA: TGTGCCAGCAGCGGGATAAATCAGGACTATGGCTACACCTTC.